Listed below are T cell receptor beta chains from one sample, sequenced in a study of cytomegalovirus exposure and HLA in healthy donors. Produced via immunoSEQ multiplex PCR; TCRdb's table is partial and in-frame only. This sample yields about 200,000 clones, of which roughly 79% are seen a single time; over 1.5% belongs to the top ten. The sequenced sample consisted of PBMCs. Receptor source: a male donor in good health and CMV-seronegative. CDR3s include the opening cysteine and the closing phenylalanine or tryptophan. D genes are given only for firm matches. Only part of the rows carry a size: once, few, many, or a class if the clone is expanded.

abundance: .; v_gene: TRBV11-1; d_gene: TRBD1; j_gene: TRBJ2-1; CDR3aa: CASSRPDRYNEQFF; CDR3nt: TGTGCCAGCAGCCGCCCGGACAGGTACAATGAGCAGTTCTTC
abundance: .; v_gene: TRBV6-4; d_gene: .; j_gene: TRBJ1-1; CDR3aa: CASSDSSRNTEAFF; CDR3nt: TGTGCCAGCAGTGACTCGTCCAGAAACACTGAAGCTTTCTTT
abundance: .; v_gene: TRBV1; d_gene: .; j_gene: TRBJ2-4; CDR3aa: CTSSHILPGRGRAKNIQYF; CDR3nt: TGCACCAGCAGCCACATCCTTCCCGGGAGGGGAAGGGCCAAAAACATTCAGTACTTC
abundance: .; v_gene: TRBV9; d_gene: TRBD2; j_gene: TRBJ2-7; CDR3aa: CASSAGGETYEQYF; CDR3nt: TGTGCCAGCAGCGCGGGGGGAGAAACCTACGAGCAGTACTTC
abundance: .; v_gene: TRBV19; d_gene: .; j_gene: TRBJ1-6; CDR3aa: CASSIGNTGTYNSPLHF; CDR3nt: TGTGCCAGTAGTATTGGGAATACAGGGACCTATAATTCACCCCTCCACTTT
abundance: .; v_gene: TRBV18; d_gene: .; j_gene: TRBJ1-1; CDR3aa: CASSPLDTFSEAFF; CDR3nt: TGTGCCAGCTCACCCCTCGACACGTTCAGTGAAGCTTTCTTT
abundance: once; v_gene: TRBV18; d_gene: .; j_gene: TRBJ2-1; CDR3aa: CASSPRQGYNEQFF; CDR3nt: TGTGCCAGCTCACCAAGGCAGGGATACAATGAGCAGTTCTTC
abundance: .; v_gene: TRBV27; d_gene: .; j_gene: TRBJ2-5; CDR3aa: CASSLQGEETQYF; CDR3nt: TGTGCCAGCAGTCTCCAAGGAGAAGAGACCCAGTACTTC
abundance: .; v_gene: TRBV9; d_gene: TRBD1; j_gene: TRBJ2-2; CDR3aa: CASSPRTGANTGELFF; CDR3nt: TGTGCCAGCAGCCCCCGGACAGGGGCTAACACCGGGGAGCTGTTTTTT
abundance: .; v_gene: TRBV25-1; d_gene: TRBD1; j_gene: TRBJ1-1; CDR3aa: CASSEGTGMNTEAFF; CDR3nt: TGTGCCAGCAGTGAAGGGACAGGCATGAACACTGAAGCTTTCTTT
abundance: .; v_gene: TRBV7-2; d_gene: TRBD1; j_gene: TRBJ2-5; CDR3aa: CASSQGQGWKETQYF; CDR3nt: TGTGCCAGCAGCCAGGGACAGGGATGGAAGGAGACCCAGTACTTC
abundance: .; v_gene: TRBV10-3; d_gene: TRBD1; j_gene: TRBJ2-1; CDR3aa: CAIRVQGADLDEQFF; CDR3nt: TGTGCCATCAGAGTACAGGGGGCAGATTTGGATGAGCAGTTCTTC
abundance: .; v_gene: TRBV7-8; d_gene: .; j_gene: TRBJ1-4; CDR3aa: CASSLGRAATNEKLFF; CDR3nt: TGTGCCAGCAGCTTAGGCCGCGCGGCAACTAATGAAAAACTGTTTTTT
abundance: .; v_gene: TRBV4-2; d_gene: TRBD2; j_gene: TRBJ2-5; CDR3aa: CASSQDRPLGGETQYF; CDR3nt: TGTGCCAGCAGCCAAGATCGCCCGTTGGGGGGGGAGACCCAGTACTTC
abundance: .; v_gene: TRBV6-1; d_gene: TRBD1; j_gene: TRBJ1-5; CDR3aa: CASSAEAGGRNQPQHF; CDR3nt: TGTGCCAGCAGTGCGGAAGCAGGGGGACGAAATCAGCCCCAGCATTTT
abundance: .; v_gene: TRBV2; d_gene: .; j_gene: TRBJ1-1; CDR3aa: CASSAEGNTEAFF; CDR3nt: TGTGCCAGCAGTGCTGAGGGGAACACTGAAGCTTTCTTT
abundance: .; v_gene: TRBV5-5; d_gene: TRBD1; j_gene: TRBJ1-4; CDR3aa: CASSLGQGITNEKLFF; CDR3nt: TGTGCCAGCAGCCTCGGACAGGGTATCACTAATGAAAAACTGTTTTTT
abundance: .; v_gene: TRBV29-1; d_gene: TRBD2; j_gene: TRBJ2-1; CDR3aa: CSASGTSLRGRSYNEQFF; CDR3nt: TGCAGCGCTTCGGGGACTAGCCTCCGCGGTAGGTCATACAATGAGCAGTTCTTC
abundance: .; v_gene: TRBV7-3; d_gene: .; j_gene: TRBJ2-1; CDR3aa: CASSSGRVGNEQFF; CDR3nt: TGTGCCAGCAGCTCGGGCAGGGTAGGCAATGAGCAGTTCTTC
abundance: .; v_gene: TRBV10-1; d_gene: TRBD1; j_gene: TRBJ1-4; CDR3aa: CASSEWDRDNEKLFF; CDR3nt: TGCGCCAGCAGTGAGTGGGACAGGGATAATGAAAAACTGTTTTTT
abundance: .; v_gene: TRBV14; d_gene: TRBD2; j_gene: TRBJ2-1; CDR3aa: CASSRTSGSPSNEQFF; CDR3nt: TGTGCCAGCAGCAGGACTAGCGGGAGCCCCAGCAATGAGCAGTTCTTC
abundance: .; v_gene: TRBV7-2; d_gene: TRBD1; j_gene: TRBJ1-2; CDR3aa: CASSLGDSAVYGYTF; CDR3nt: TGTGCCAGCAGCTTAGGGGACAGCGCCGTCTATGGCTACACCTTC
abundance: .; v_gene: TRBV5-6; d_gene: .; j_gene: TRBJ1-1; CDR3aa: CASRPWGGHTEAFF; CDR3nt: TGTGCCAGCAGGCCATGGGGGGGTCACACTGAAGCTTTCTTT
abundance: .; v_gene: TRBV5-4; d_gene: TRBD1; j_gene: TRBJ2-7; CDR3aa: CASSLPRTGVQGWEQYF; CDR3nt: TGTGCCAGCAGCCTCCCCCGGACAGGGGTCCAAGGGTGGGAGCAGTACTTC
abundance: .; v_gene: TRBV6-6; d_gene: .; j_gene: TRBJ1-1; CDR3aa: CASSPGGGLEAFF; CDR3nt: TGTGCCAGCAGCCCTGGTGGGGGCCTTGAAGCTTTCTTT
abundance: few; v_gene: TRBV30; d_gene: TRBD1; j_gene: TRBJ1-1; CDR3aa: CAWSYGQGAEAFF; CDR3nt: TGTGCCTGGAGCTACGGACAGGGGGCTGAAGCTTTCTTT
abundance: .; v_gene: TRBV5-8; d_gene: .; j_gene: TRBJ2-3; CDR3aa: CASSFQDTQYF; CDR3nt: TGTGCCAGCAGCTTTCAAGATACGCAGTATTTT
abundance: .; v_gene: TRBV4-3; d_gene: .; j_gene: TRBJ1-1; CDR3aa: CASSPLVEVNTEAFF; CDR3nt: TGCGCCAGCAGCCCACTAGTGGAGGTCAACACTGAAGCTTTCTTT
abundance: .; v_gene: TRBV6-1; d_gene: TRBD2; j_gene: TRBJ2-7; CDR3aa: CASSIVAGGPGQYF; CDR3nt: TGTGCCAGCAGTATCGTAGCGGGAGGGCCCGGGCAGTACTTC
abundance: once; v_gene: TRBV4-3; d_gene: .; j_gene: TRBJ2-3; CDR3aa: CASSRQPLATPEDTQYF; CDR3nt: TGCGCCAGCAGCCGCCAGCCCCTAGCGACCCCAGAAGATACGCAGTATTTT
abundance: .; v_gene: TRBV4-2; d_gene: .; j_gene: TRBJ2-5; CDR3aa: CASSQELGRTLQETQYF; CDR3nt: TGTGCCAGCAGCCAAGAGCTCGGAAGGACATTACAAGAGACCCAGTACTTC
abundance: once; v_gene: TRBV30; d_gene: TRBD1; j_gene: TRBJ2-7; CDR3aa: CAWSVLWDRAYEQYF; CDR3nt: TGTGCCTGGAGTGTTCTATGGGACAGGGCCTACGAGCAGTACTTC
abundance: .; v_gene: TRBV7-6; d_gene: .; j_gene: TRBJ2-7; CDR3aa: CASSLRTASYEQYF; CDR3nt: TGTGCCAGCAGCTTAAGGACAGCCTCCTACGAGCAGTACTTC
abundance: once; v_gene: TRBV2; d_gene: TRBD2; j_gene: TRBJ2-7; CDR3aa: CASSVRRGGRNEQYF; CDR3nt: TGTGCCAGCAGTGTCCGGCGGGGGGGCCGAAACGAGCAGTACTTC
abundance: .; v_gene: TRBV19; d_gene: .; j_gene: TRBJ2-2; CDR3aa: CASSNDNLDNTGELFF; CDR3nt: TGTGCCAGTAGTAATGACAATCTCGATAACACCGGGGAGCTGTTTTTT
abundance: .; v_gene: TRBV7-9; d_gene: TRBD1; j_gene: TRBJ2-3; CDR3aa: CASSLATGGWDTQYF; CDR3nt: TGTGCCAGCAGCTTAGCGACAGGGGGCTGGGATACGCAGTATTTT
abundance: few; v_gene: TRBV19; d_gene: .; j_gene: TRBJ2-3; CDR3aa: CASRARAFTDTQYF; CDR3nt: TGTGCCAGTAGGGCCAGGGCTTTCACAGATACGCAGTATTTT
abundance: .; v_gene: TRBV7-6; d_gene: TRBD2; j_gene: TRBJ2-2; CDR3aa: CASSPGLAGGPRTGELFF; CDR3nt: TGTGCCAGCAGCCCAGGTCTAGCGGGAGGGCCGAGGACCGGGGAGCTGTTTTTT
abundance: .; v_gene: TRBV30; d_gene: .; j_gene: TRBJ1-2; CDR3aa: CAWSVPPPGVYGYTF; CDR3nt: TGTGCCTGGAGTGTACCGCCCCCAGGGGTTTATGGCTACACCTTC
abundance: .; v_gene: TRBV5-4; d_gene: TRBD2; j_gene: TRBJ2-5; CDR3aa: CASRATKRGSGGETQYF; CDR3nt: TGTGCCAGCAGGGCGACTAAGCGGGGGTCAGGCGGAGAGACCCAGTACTTC
abundance: .; v_gene: TRBV4-3; d_gene: TRBD1; j_gene: TRBJ1-2; CDR3aa: CASSPHRLRTGIGYTF; CDR3nt: TGCGCCAGCAGCCCGCACCGACTCCGGACAGGGATTGGCTACACCTTC
abundance: .; v_gene: TRBV18; d_gene: .; j_gene: TRBJ2-7; CDR3aa: CASSPSLQALGEQYF; CDR3nt: TGTGCCAGCTCACCTAGTCTACAGGCCCTTGGGGAGCAGTACTTC
abundance: .; v_gene: TRBV7-9; d_gene: .; j_gene: TRBJ2-2; CDR3aa: CASIPRSRDTGELFF; CDR3nt: TGTGCCAGCATCCCCCGCTCCAGGGACACCGGGGAGCTGTTTTTT
abundance: .; v_gene: TRBV19; d_gene: .; j_gene: TRBJ1-2; CDR3aa: CASSIVGAGDDGYTF; CDR3nt: TGTGCCAGTAGTATAGTCGGGGCAGGGGATGATGGCTACACCTTC
abundance: .; v_gene: TRBV11-2; d_gene: .; j_gene: TRBJ1-4; CDR3aa: CASSPKGGNEKLFF; CDR3nt: TGTGCCAGCAGCCCGAAAGGGGGAAATGAAAAACTGTTTTTT
abundance: once; v_gene: TRBV4-1; d_gene: .; j_gene: TRBJ1-2; CDR3aa: CASSPYRKGGTYGYTF; CDR3nt: TGCGCCAGCAGCCCATATCGGAAAGGAGGTACGTATGGCTACACCTTC
abundance: .; v_gene: TRBV18; d_gene: TRBD2; j_gene: TRBJ2-5; CDR3aa: CASSHGLAGMYQETQYF; CDR3nt: TGTGCCAGCTCACATGGACTAGCGGGGATGTACCAAGAGACCCAGTACTTC